The present T cell receptor beta chain was sequenced within a study of blood T cells in healthy people across ages. About the research overall: Researchers report that template switching captured about one barcoded beta molecule per two T cells. Study-wide results and limits: Changes in expanded clonotypes were possibly confounded, as the CMV status of donors was unknown.

This clonotype was seen only a few times. The target antigen is unknown. The CDR3 spans 13 residues. The germline V and J ends were trimmed by 2 bases and 8 bases, with 12 bases remaining between them. Germline V CDR1 and CDR2: MNHNY, SVGAGI (reference sequence). Through a sample-barcoded 5' primer and a J-beta primer mix, a second PCR was run for roughly 7 to 11 cycles. TCRdb re-analysed the 5' RACE reads in MiXCR, keeping a single row per CDR3 protein. The sample records over 1,200,000 distinct CDR3 sequences, around 59% being singletons. The chain uses TRBV6-6 and TRBJ1-2, with a possible D match to TRBD1 (6 bases). The TCR was taken from a man aged 18 to 29 in good health. The specimen sequenced was blood. CDR3 in DNA: TGTGCCAGCAGTTACGCCAAACAGGGAGGCTACACCTTC. It translates to CASSYAKQGGYTF.